This TCR beta chain was obtained from a study of a mutant IDH1 vaccine in newly diagnosed glioma. Profiling relied on immunoSEQ multiplex PCR, and the TCRdb table lists in-frame clones only, not all of them. The sample has nearly 55,000 clones, 80% to 85% seen once; the top ten hold about 4%. A note on this clone: Its target is not known.

Stated time point: week 35, safety follow-up. Each dose delivered 300 ug of mutant IDH1 20-mer peptide subcutaneously with imiquimod. V shed 0 bases and J 9 bases; nucleotides not matched to a gene: 8. Germline CDR1 and CDR2: SGHDT and YYEEEE. The CDR3 spans 14 residues. The source was PBMCs, collected from a glioma patient whose treatment included an IDH1 peptide vaccine. The J gene is TRBJ1-2, the V gene TRBV5-6; 7 bases are a match to TRBD1. The receptor comes from a woman aged 18-29 years with glioma. CDR3 sequence: CASSLGDSYESYTF. Here the CDR3 DNA reads TGTGCCAGCAGCTTGGGGGACAGCTATGAGAGCTACACCTTC.